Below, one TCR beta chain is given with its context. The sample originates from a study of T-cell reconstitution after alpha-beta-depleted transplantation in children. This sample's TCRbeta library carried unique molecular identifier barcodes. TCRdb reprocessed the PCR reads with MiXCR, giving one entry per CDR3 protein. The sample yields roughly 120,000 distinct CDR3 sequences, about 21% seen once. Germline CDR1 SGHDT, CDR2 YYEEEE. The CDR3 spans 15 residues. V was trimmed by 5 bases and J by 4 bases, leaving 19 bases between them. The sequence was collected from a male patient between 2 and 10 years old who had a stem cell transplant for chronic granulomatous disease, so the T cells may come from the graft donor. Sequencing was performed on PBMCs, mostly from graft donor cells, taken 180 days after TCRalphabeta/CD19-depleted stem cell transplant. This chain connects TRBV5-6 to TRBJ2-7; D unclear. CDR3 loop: CASSNLGSGSYEQYF. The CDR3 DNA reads TGTGCCAGCAGTAACCTCGGTAGTGGGTCTTACGAGCAGTACTTC.